Presented here are 16 T cell receptor beta chains from one specimen sequenced in a study of blood T cell repertoires in COVID-19. Clones were read by immunoSEQ multiplex PCR, and TCRdb kept only the in-frame ones, dropping some. The sample has some 80,000 clones; approximately 85% are singletons. The sequencing sample was made of peripheral blood. Receptors originate from a man in his 60s with COVID-19, enrolled during active disease.

The rearrangement uses TRBV29-1 and TRBJ1-3; D is undetermined. Trimming cost V 6 bases and J 1 base, with 10 bases left between them. CDR3 length: 13 residues. The V gene's germline CDR1 is SQVTM and CDR2 ANQGSEA. The CDR3 loop is CSVVFSSGNTIYF. CDR3 sequence (DNA): TGCAGCGTCGTCTTCTCGTCTGGAAACACCATATATTTT.

The chain links TRBV28 to TRBJ1-2; 9 nucleotides match TRBD1. CDR3 size: 15 residues. The germline gives CDR1 MDHEN, CDR2 SYDVKM. Trimming cost V 6 bases and J 7 bases; bases outside gene matches: 12. The CDR3 here is CASRPRTGDGLGYTF. The CDR3 DNA is TGTGCCAGCAGACCCCGGACAGGGGACGGGCTTGGCTACACCTTC.

This chain links TRBV11-2 with TRBJ2-1; 8 bases match TRBD2. CDR1 is SGHAT, CDR2 FQNNGV, per germline. The CDR3 loop spans 15 amino acids. The V and J ends lost 1 base and 7 bases, in that order; junction bases with no gene match: 6. The CDR3 spells CASSLAAGVRNEQFF. The CDR3 region has the DNA TGTGCCAGCAGCTTAGCAGCGGGGGTTCGGAATGAGCAGTTCTTC.

The V gene is TRBV6-5, the J gene TRBJ1-5, with 8 bases identical to TRBD1. Germline CDR1 and CDR2: MNHEY and SVGAGI. The CDR3 runs to 16 residues. The V gene end was trimmed by 4 bases and the J gene end by 2 bases; junction bases not matched to a gene: 7. CDR3 loop: CASSSFGTGGNQPQHF. CDR3 nucleotide sequence: TGTGCCAGCAGTTCCTTTGGGACAGGAGGCAATCAGCCCCAGCATTTT.

This clone turned up a few times. The J gene is TRBJ2-5, the V gene TRBV30, with 9 nucleotides matching TRBD1. The CDR3 runs to 13 residues. Unmatched junction bases numbered 7, after V lost 7 bases and J lost 4 bases. Germline CDR1 GTSNPN, CDR2 SVGIG (reference sequence). This CDR3 is CAFHRGRIETQYF. DNA of the CDR3: TGTGCCTTTCACAGGGGGCGGATAGAGACCCAGTACTTC.

This sequence joins TRBV6-1 and TRBJ1-1; D possibly corresponds to TRBD1 (5 bases). The germline V gene encodes CDR1 MNHNS and CDR2 SASEGT. Trimming shortened V by 2 bases and J by 5 bases, and 12 bases separated the two germline ends. The CDR3 sequence is 14 residues long. The CDR3 DNA reads as TGTGCCAGCAGTGAACTGTCAGGGCGAACTGAAGCTTTCTTT. It translates to CASSELSGRTEAFF.

The chain is built from TRBV5-1 and TRBJ1-5, with TRBD1 matching over 9 bases. Trimming at V came to 5 bases and at J to 1 base, leaving 4 bases not matched to a gene. The germline V gene has CDR1 SGHRS and CDR2 YFSETQ. This CDR3 contains 15 residues. The CDR3 region is CASSSGQGSNQPQHF. The CDR3 DNA reads TGCGCCAGCAGTTCCGGACAGGGGAGCAATCAGCCCCAGCATTTT.

The chain employs TRBV2 and TRBJ2-3; unclear D gene. V lost 8 bases and J lost 1, with 10 bases in between. The CDR3 extends over 13 amino acids. Germline CDR1 is SNHLY and CDR2 is FYNNEI. In DNA form, the CDR3 reads TGTGCCAGCCTTACTACGCGCACAGATACGCAGTATTTT. The encoded protein is CASLTTRTDTQYF.

The chain carries TRBV4-1 and TRBJ2-7; D is unclear. The V end was cut by 0 bases, the J end by 3 bases, with 9 bases between. Germline values: CDR1 MGHRA, CDR2 YSYEKL. The CDR3 consists of 14 residues. The DNA for the CDR3 is TGCGCCAGCAGCCAAGACTCCAGTTTCTACGAGCAGTACTTC. Amino acid sequence: CASSQDSSFYEQYF.

This chain joins TRBV19 and TRBJ1-5, with D perhaps matching TRBD1 (6 bases). Germline V lookup: CDR1 LNHDA, CDR2 SQIVND (reference sequence). Trimming pared 11 bases from V and 0 bases from J, leaving 23 bases between. The CDR3 runs to 17 residues. The CDR3 nucleotides are TGTGCCGTCTATGATCCAGGGGAAGGGGTTAGCAATCAGCCCCAGCATTTT. Its translation is CAVYDPGEGVSNQPQHF.

This clone was picked up a small number of times. The gene calls are TRBV5-1 and TRBJ2-4, with TRBD2 matching 10 bases. V lost 4 bases, J lost 2 bases, and 9 bases stayed unmatched. Per germline, CDR1 SGHRS and CDR2 YFSETQ. The CDR3 consists of 17 residues. For the CDR3, the DNA is TGCGCCAGCAGCCCAGATGGGGGACTAGCGACCAAAAACATTCAGTACTTC. This translates into CASSPDGGLATKNIQYF.

The V gene is TRBV5-1, the J gene TRBJ1-4; 10 nucleotides match TRBD1. The J segment lost 8 bases and the V segment lost 0 bases, leaving 1 base of the junction unmatched. Germline CDR1 and CDR2: SGHRS and YFSETQ. The CDR3 spans 14 residues. The CDR3 is CASSLGTGGEKLFF. In DNA, the CDR3 is TGCGCCAGCAGCTTGGGGACAGGGGGAGAAAAACTGTTTTTT.

The V call is TRBV5-6, the J call TRBJ2-3, with 11 nucleotides matching TRBD2. The V segment lost 4 bases and the J segment 5 bases; nucleotides outside the gene matches: 3. The CDR3 contains 14 residues. Germline V gives CDR1 SGHDT, CDR2 YYEEEE. The CDR3: CASSLAGGGDTQYF. The DNA of the CDR3 is TGTGCCAGCAGCCTAGCGGGGGGAGGAGATACGCAGTATTTT.

J is TRBJ2-7 and V is TRBV10-1; 8 nucleotides agree with TRBD1. CDR1 is WNHNN, CDR2 SYGVQD, per germline (reference sequence). The V gene end was trimmed by 6 bases and the J gene end by 2 bases; junction bases not matched to a gene: 6. The CDR3 has 14 residues. CDR3 region: CASSEGQVTYEQYF. The CDR3 DNA is TGCGCCAGCAGCGAGGGACAGGTTACCTACGAGCAGTACTTC.

This rearrangement joins TRBV19 to TRBJ2-1; D is perhaps TRBD2 (5 bases). Germline V CDR1 and CDR2: LNHDA, SQIVND (reference sequence). The V end was cut by 1 base, the J end by 2 bases, with 9 bases between. The CDR3 is 15 amino acids. In nucleotides, the CDR3 is TGTGCCAGTAGTATAGGAGGGAGTGCCTACAATGAGCAGTTCTTC. As protein: CASSIGGSAYNEQFF.

The chain joins TRBV7-9 to TRBJ1-6; no definite D call. The V end lost 4 bases, the J end lost 0 bases, and 10 bases lay between the germline ends. This CDR3 region has 16 residues. CDR1 is SEHNR and CDR2 is FQNEAQ in the germline V gene (reference sequence). CDR3 region: CASSYNEGSYNSPLHF. In DNA form, the CDR3 reads TGTGCCAGCAGCTACAATGAGGGCTCCTATAATTCACCCCTCCACTTT.